The 6 T cell receptor beta chains listed next were all sequenced from one sample in a study of CD4 T cells in relation to SARS-CoV-2 and coronaviruses. These TCRs are of unknown antigen specificity. The data were produced by immunoSEQ multiplex PCR, yet TCRdb's version contains in-frame clones alone and is incomplete. The table records about 31,000 clones, about 76% of them present only once. The source material was memory CD4+ T cells from PBMCs, cultured in vitro. These receptors were collected from an adult with COVID-19.

A single count supports this clone. In DNA form, the CDR3 reads TGCGCCAGCAGTCAACTTAAGGGACAGGGCTGGCCCTACGAGCAGTACTTC. This gives the protein CASSQLKGQGWPYEQYF. The chain links TRBV23-1 to TRBJ2-7, with TRBD1 matching over 9 bases. TRBV23-1 falls under the ORF class, with uncertain function. V lost 2 bases and J lost 2; bases outside the gene matches: 10. This CDR3 has 17 residues.

This clone was recorded once. The chain uses TRBV6-5 and TRBJ2-7, with D possibly being TRBD2 (6 bases). Trimming removed 8 bases at V and 0 bases at J, with 11 bases between. CDR3 length: 13 amino acids. Germline CDR1 is MNHEY and CDR2 is SVGAGI. CDR3 DNA: TGTGCCAGCGGTAGCGGCAGCTCCTACGAGCAGTACTTC. This gives the protein CASGSGSSYEQYF.

The chain combines TRBV19 with TRBJ2-2, with 14 bases matching TRBD2. From germline, CDR1 is LNHDA and CDR2 SQIVND (reference sequence). V shed 7 bases and J 2 bases; nucleotides not matched to a gene: 15. The length of the CDR3 is 20 residues. The CDR3 region has the DNA TGTGCCAGTACCATCAGGAGGGGACTAGCGGGAGCCTCTAACACCGGGGAGCTGTTTTTT. Residues: CASTIRRGLAGASNTGELFF.

This clone was seen only a few times. This chain links TRBV2 with TRBJ1-1; maybe TRBD1 (6 bases). The CDR3 spans 14 residues. Trimming removed 3 bases from V and 4 bases from J, with 12 bases in between. Germline values: CDR1 SNHLY, CDR2 FYNNEI. Here the CDR3 reads CASSDQGMGTEAFF. In DNA, the CDR3 is TGTGCCAGCAGTGACCAGGGGATGGGCACTGAAGCTTTCTTT.

The count of this clone is one. This sequence joins TRBV10-3 and TRBJ1-2; 9 bases fit TRBD1. The germline V gene encodes CDR1 ENHRY and CDR2 SYGVKD. The V segment lost 5 bases and the J segment 9 bases; nucleotides outside the gene matches: 7. This CDR3 region has 13 residues. DNA of the CDR3: TGTGCCATCAGTCCGGGACAGGGAACGAGCTACACCTTC. It encodes CAISPGQGTSYTF.

This clone was recorded once. This sequence joins TRBV11-2 and TRBJ2-3, with unresolved D. The germline V and J ends were trimmed by 7 bases and 5 bases, with 10 bases remaining between them. Germline values: CDR1 SGHAT, CDR2 FQNNGV. The CDR3 runs 12 residues. CDR3 protein: CASTATQDTQYF. CDR3 nucleotides: TGTGCCAGCACAGCCACCCAAGATACGCAGTATTTT.